A single sample is the source of the 28 T cell receptor beta chains below, sequenced in a study of shared clonotypes between healthy human individuals. The method was immunoSEQ multiplex PCR; TCRdb's version includes in-frame clones alone and lacks a portion of them. The data contain more than 1 million clones, about four fifths of them singletons. The sample comprised memory CD4+ T cells from PBMCs. Subset given: CD45RA-negative fraction. These receptor sequences come from a man younger than 35 in good health. Some clones in this sample may be carry-over from other donors' samples.

This clone was seen only once. The V and J genes are TRBV9 and TRBJ2-1; the match to TRBD2 covers 9 bases. The CDR3 sequence is 15 residues long. J lost 3 bases, V lost 0 bases, and 1 base had no gene match. Germline V gene sequence: CDR1 SGDLS, CDR2 YYNGEE. CDR3 in DNA: TGTGCCAGCAGCGTAGAACTAGCGGGCTACAATGAGCAGTTCTTC. Protein: CASSVELAGYNEQFF.

The sample holds one count of this clone. V usage is TRBV5-4 and J usage is TRBJ2-3; TRBD1 aligns across 7 bases. This CDR3 comprises 14 residues. Germline CDR1 reads SGHNT; CDR2 reads YYREEE (reference sequence). V lost 3 bases, J lost 3 bases, and 4 bases stayed unmatched. CDR3 residues: CASSSPTGTDTQYF. The DNA of the CDR3 is TGTGCCAGCAGCTCGCCGACAGGGACAGATACGCAGTATTTT.

This chain links TRBV6-1 with TRBJ2-3; TRBD1 matches 8 bases. The germline V gene has CDR1 MNHNS and CDR2 SASEGT. The J segment lost 2 bases and the V segment lost 3 bases, leaving 4 bases of the junction unmatched. The CDR3 is made up of 15 amino acids. The DNA of the CDR3 is TGTGCCAGCAGTGATCAGGGGGCGCACACAGATACGCAGTATTTT. As protein: CASSDQGAHTDTQYF.

This clone has only one observation. This sequence joins TRBV6-6 and TRBJ2-1; TRBD2 matches 9 bases. CDR3 length equals 15 residues. V shed 7 bases and J 3 bases; nucleotides not matched to a gene: 7. Germline CDR1 reads MNHNY; CDR2 reads SVGAGI (reference sequence). CDR3 residues: CASKPSGKNYNEQFF. CDR3 sequence (DNA): TGTGCCAGCAAGCCTAGCGGGAAGAACTACAATGAGCAGTTCTTC.

On this clone itself: Other DNA sequences in this specimen translate into the identical CDR3. This chain uses TRBV5-4 with TRBJ1-1; maybe TRBD1 (5 bases). This CDR3 comprises 15 residues. Per the germline V gene, CDR1 is SGHNT and CDR2 is YYREEE (reference sequence). V shed 2 bases and J shed 1 base, with 12 bases lying between them. In DNA, the CDR3 is TGTGCCAGCAGCTTAGGAGGCAGGGAGAACACTGAAGCTTTCTTT. This gives the protein CASSLGGRENTEAFF.

This clone was counted many times. This chain uses TRBV19 with TRBJ1-5, with no clear D. CDR3 length: 13 amino acids. V lost 6 bases and J 3 bases, leaving 9 bases between the germline ends. The germline V gene has CDR1 LNHDA and CDR2 SQIVND (reference sequence). In nucleotides, the CDR3 is TGTGCCAGTAGGGGCGGCCTCAATCAGCCCCAGCATTTT. Amino acid sequence: CASRGGLNQPQHF.

The genes are TRBV5-1 and TRBJ2-1; 10 nucleotides agree with TRBD1. The V gene's germline CDR1 is SGHRS and CDR2 YFSETQ. The CDR3 is made up of 15 amino acids. Unmatched junction bases numbered 8, after V lost 3 bases and J lost 8 bases. CDR3 nucleotide sequence: TGCGCCAGCAGCTCCCACCGGGGGACAGGGGATGAGCAGTTCTTC. It specifies CASSSHRGTGDEQFF.

DNA for the CDR3: TGTGCCAGTCAGCGGGAGGTGACCTACAATGAGCAGTTCTTC. This sequence encodes CASQREVTYNEQFF. This chain connects TRBV28 to TRBJ2-1, with TRBD2 matching over 9 bases. Unmatched junction bases numbered 5, after V lost 9 bases and J lost 2 bases. The CDR3 is made up of 14 amino acids. Germline CDR1 MDHEN, CDR2 SYDVKM.

V is TRBV15 and J is TRBJ1-4; D is undetermined. V was clipped by 7 bases and J by 4 bases, with 13 bases between them. Germline V gene lookup returns CDR1 LNHNV and CDR2 YYDKDF (reference sequence). This CDR3 is 14 amino acids long. The CDR3 is CATTERAFNEKLFF. Here the CDR3 DNA reads TGTGCCACCACCGAGCGGGCCTTTAATGAAAAACTGTTTTTT. Using reference TRBV15 and TRBJ1-4 for the parts outside the CDR3, the full variable domain is DAMVIQNPRYQVTQFGKPVTLSCSQTLNHNVMYWYQQKSSQAPKLLFHYYDKDFNNEADTPDNFQSRRPNTSFCFLDIRSPGLGDTAMYLCATTERAFNEKLFFGSGTQLSVL.

This clone was detected only once. DNA for the CDR3: TGTGCCAGCAGCCAAGAGCCCGCAGATACGCAGTATTTT. Its protein product is CASSQEPADTQYF. This rearrangement joins TRBV4-2 to TRBJ2-3; D unclear. Per germline, CDR1 LGHNA and CDR2 YNFKEQ. V lost 0 bases and J 4 bases, leaving 5 bases between the germline ends. The CDR3 totals 13 residues.

This clone has more than one count but fewer than ten. J is TRBJ1-3 and V is TRBV30; D not certain. The germline gives CDR1 GTSNPN, CDR2 SVGIG (reference sequence). The CDR3 extends over 11 amino acids. Trimming stripped 3 bases from V and 6 bases from J, with 6 bases between. CDR3 DNA sequence: TGTGCCTGGAGCCCGCTAAACACCATATATTTT. Its protein product is CAWSPLNTIYF.

This chain joins TRBV29-1 and TRBJ1-2, with 9 bases matching TRBD1. The V segment lost 3 bases and the J segment 0 bases; nucleotides outside the gene matches: 5. This CDR3 spans 15 amino acids. Per the germline V gene, CDR1 is SQVTM and CDR2 is ANQGSEA. The CDR3 sequence: CSVEDRGLANYGYTF. The CDR3 DNA reads as TGCAGCGTTGAGGACAGGGGCTTAGCTAACTATGGCTACACCTTC.

This clone was found once. Distinct nucleotide sequences in the sample also encode this CDR3. V usage is TRBV7-2 and J usage is TRBJ2-7, with 7 nucleotides matching TRBD1. Per the germline V gene, CDR1 is SGHTA and CDR2 is FQGNSA. This CDR3 spans 15 amino acids. The junction had 3 bases not matched to a gene; V was cut back by 0 bases and J by 1 base. The CDR3 DNA reads as TGTGCCAGCAGCTTAGCACCGGGACAGTCCTACGAGCAGTACTTC. This encodes CASSLAPGQSYEQYF. Full variable domain (remainder filled in from reference TRBV7-2 and TRBJ2-7): GAGVSQSPSNKVTEKGKDVELRCDPISGHTALYWYRQSLGQGLEFLIYFQGNSAPDKSGLPSDRFSAERTGGSVSTLTIQRTQQEDSAVYLCASSLAPGQSYEQYFGPGTRLTVT.

Details on this clone: This specimen includes other DNA sequences encoding the same CDR3. The CDR3, as DNA: TGTGCCAGCAGCTTAACTGGGGGCACTGAAGCTTTCTTT. The encoded protein is CASSLTGGTEAFF. This chain joins TRBV7-9 and TRBJ1-1; D might be TRBD1 (5 bases). Germline lookup yields CDR1 SEHNR and CDR2 FQNEAQ (reference sequence). This CDR3 has 13 residues. V was clipped by 2 bases and J by 4 bases, with 8 bases between them.

The rearrangement links TRBV27 to TRBJ2-1; the match to TRBD2 covers 8 bases. Germline CDR1 and CDR2: MNHEY and SMNVEV (reference sequence). The length of the CDR3 is 15 residues. The junction had 6 bases not matched to a gene; V was cut back by 8 bases and J by 0 bases. CDR3 bases: TGTGCCAGCGCTCGGAGCGGGAGCTCCTACAATGAGCAGTTCTTC. It is translated as CASARSGSSYNEQFF.

This sequence joins TRBV4-1 and TRBJ1-2; D not resolved. The germline CDR1 and CDR2 sequences are MGHRA and YSYEKL. V lost 0 bases and J lost 3, with 17 bases in between. The CDR3 is 17 residues long. CDR3 DNA sequence: TGCGCCAGCAGCCAAGATAACACAGCGAGTTTAGACTATGGCTACACCTTC. It translates to CASSQDNTASLDYGYTF.

A remark on this clone: Different DNA sequences within this sample yield the same CDR3. This chain joins TRBV11-3 and TRBJ2-7, with D uncertain. Trimming pared 1 base from V and 0 bases from J, leaving 7 bases between. Germline V gene data show CDR1 as SGHNT and CDR2 as YENEEA. The CDR3 is 14 residues long. The chain's CDR3 is CASSLGLSSYEQYF. CDR3 in DNA: TGTGCCAGCAGCTTAGGACTTAGCTCCTACGAGCAGTACTTC.

CDR3 region: CASSGTGNSGANVLTF. The CDR3 bases are TGTGCCAGCAGTGGGACAGGGAACTCTGGGGCCAACGTCCTGACTTTC. This chain joins TRBV2 and TRBJ2-6, with 8 bases aligning to TRBD1. Per the germline V gene, CDR1 is SNHLY and CDR2 is FYNNEI. Trimming took 4 bases from V and 0 from J; bases not matched to a gene: 2. CDR3 length: 16 residues.

CDR3 sequence (DNA): TGTGCCAGCAGCTTAGGGGGCTATGGCACCGGGGAGCTGTTTTTT. This translates into CASSLGGYGTGELFF. V and J are TRBV7-8 and TRBJ2-2; possible D gene TRBD1, 5 bases. The CDR3 length is 15 residues. Germline V CDR1 and CDR2: SGHVS, FQNEAQ. V lost 1 base to trimming and J lost 4 bases, with 10 bases between them.

The rearrangement joins TRBV7-3 to TRBJ2-3, with 12 positions matching TRBD2. With V trimmed by 5 bases and J by 6 bases, 9 bases remained unmatched. CDR3 length: 16 amino acids. The germline CDR1 and CDR2 sequences are SGHTA and FQGTGA. CDR3 in amino acids: CASSLRLAGVGDTQYF. The CDR3 nucleotides are TGTGCCAGCAGCCTCCGACTAGCGGGAGTAGGTGATACGCAGTATTTT.

The sample holds a few counts of this clone. The rearrangement links TRBV9 to TRBJ1-3; TRBD1 might be the D (6 bases). CDR1 and CDR2 from the germline V gene are SGDLS and YYNGEE. This CDR3 is 16 amino acids long. V was cut by 3 bases and J by 2 bases, with 15 bases left in between. CDR3 sequence reads: CASSGAWGAAGNTIYF. The CDR3 DNA reads as TGTGCCAGCAGCGGGGCGTGGGGGGCGGCTGGAAACACCATATATTTT. Full variable domain (rest looked up from reference TRBV9 and TRBJ1-3): DSGVTQTPKHLITATGQRVTLRCSPRSGDLSVYWYQQSLDQGLQFLIQYYNGEERAKGNILERFSAQQFPDLHSELNLSSLELGDSALYFCASSGAWGAAGNTIYFGEGSWLTVV.

The rearrangement links TRBV10-3 to TRBJ2-1; 8 bases are a match to TRBD2. Germline values: CDR1 ENHRY, CDR2 SYGVKD. This CDR3 is built from 12 residues. V lost 7 bases to trimming and J lost 7 bases; unmatched junction nucleotides: 3. CDR3 region: CAITGLANEQFF. CDR3 DNA: TGTGCCATCACCGGACTAGCTAATGAGCAGTTCTTC.

Concerning this clone: Possible read error: a much larger clone is one base away. In nucleotides, the CDR3 is TGTGCCAGCAAGGACAGGGACTATGGCTACACCTTC. Translating it yields CASKDRDYGYTF. The V gene is TRBV2, the J gene TRBJ1-2; 8 positions match TRBD1. V trimming: 7 bases; J trimming: 3 bases; junction bases outside the gene matches: 1. Germline V gene lookup returns CDR1 SNHLY and CDR2 FYNNEI. CDR3 length: 12 residues.

This sequence joins TRBV18 and TRBJ1-2; 11 positions agree with TRBD1. The CDR3 runs 17 residues. V gave up 3 bases and J gave up 2 bases; unmatched junction bases: 8. Germline V gene data show CDR1 as KGHSH and CDR2 as LQKENI. This CDR3 is CASSPPDRGRMNYGYTF. CDR3 in DNA: TGTGCCAGCTCACCCCCGGACAGGGGGCGCATGAACTATGGCTACACCTTC.

As for this clone: Likely a read error: the CDR3 ends without its conserved phenylalanine or tryptophan. Because the CDR3's place on the DNA is in doubt, the DNA is left out and the CDR3 is given as listed by TCRdb. This chain joins TRBV12-5 and TRBJ2-7. Both ends counted, the CDR3 spans 9 residues. Germline CDR1 LGHNT, CDR2 FRNRAP. The CDR3: CASGTRPLY.

The rearrangement joins TRBV5-1 to TRBJ2-2; D is uncertain. The length of the CDR3 is 15 residues. Trimming pared 4 bases from V and 6 bases from J, leaving 16 bases between. CDR1 SGHRS and CDR2 YFSETQ come from the germline V gene. CDR3 sequence: CASSVTAVSPGELFF. The CDR3 coding sequence is TGCGCCAGCAGCGTCACTGCAGTATCACCCGGGGAGCTGTTTTTT.

The chain employs TRBV10-3 and TRBJ2-3; D tentatively fits TRBD1 or TRBD2 (5 bases each). CDR1 and CDR2 from the germline V gene are ENHRY and SYGVKD. CDR3 size: 15 residues. V was shortened by 10 bases and J by 2 bases, with 19 bases between the two germline ends. The CDR3 sequence: CATQARGRPTDTQYF. The DNA for the CDR3 is TGTGCCACCCAAGCCCGGGGCAGGCCCACAGATACGCAGTATTTT.

This chain joins TRBV6-5 and TRBJ2-2; 7 nucleotides line up with TRBD2. Germline CDR1 MNHEY, CDR2 SVGAGI. With V trimmed by 8 bases and J by 3 bases, 9 bases remained unmatched. The CDR3 totals 15 residues. This CDR3 reads CASRGAREYTGELFF. DNA for the CDR3: TGTGCCAGCCGTGGTGCGCGGGAGTACACCGGGGAGCTGTTTTTT.